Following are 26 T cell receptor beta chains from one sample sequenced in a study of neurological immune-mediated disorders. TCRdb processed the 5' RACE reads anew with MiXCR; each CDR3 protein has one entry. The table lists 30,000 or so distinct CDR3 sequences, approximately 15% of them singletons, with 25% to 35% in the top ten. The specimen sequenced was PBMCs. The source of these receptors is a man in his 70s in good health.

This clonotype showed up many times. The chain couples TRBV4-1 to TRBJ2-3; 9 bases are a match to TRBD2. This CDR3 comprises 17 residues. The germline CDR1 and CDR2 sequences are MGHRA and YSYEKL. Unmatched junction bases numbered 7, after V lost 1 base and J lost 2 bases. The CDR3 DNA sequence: TGCGCCAGCAGCCAAGCAGGGCTAGCGGGGAACACAGATACGCAGTATTTT. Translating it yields CASSQAGLAGNTDTQYF.

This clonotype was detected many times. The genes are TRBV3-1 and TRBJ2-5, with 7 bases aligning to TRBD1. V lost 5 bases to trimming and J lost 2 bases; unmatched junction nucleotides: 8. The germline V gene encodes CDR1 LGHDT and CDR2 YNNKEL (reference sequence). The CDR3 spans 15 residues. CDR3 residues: CASSERRTGQETQYF. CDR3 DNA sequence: TGTGCCAGCAGCGAAAGACGGACAGGTCAAGAGACCCAGTACTTC.

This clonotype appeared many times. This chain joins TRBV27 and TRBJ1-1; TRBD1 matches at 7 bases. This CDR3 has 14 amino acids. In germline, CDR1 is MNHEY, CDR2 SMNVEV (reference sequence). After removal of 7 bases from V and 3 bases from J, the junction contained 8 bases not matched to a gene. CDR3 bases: TGTGCCAGCAAACAATCAGGGGGTTACACTGAAGCTTTCTTT. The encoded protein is CASKQSGGYTEAFF.

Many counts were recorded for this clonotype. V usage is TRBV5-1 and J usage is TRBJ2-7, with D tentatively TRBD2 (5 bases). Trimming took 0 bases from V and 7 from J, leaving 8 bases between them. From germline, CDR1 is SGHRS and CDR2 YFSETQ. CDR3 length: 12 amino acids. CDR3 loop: CASSLERGEQYF. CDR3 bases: TGCGCCAGCAGCTTGGAAAGAGGGGAGCAGTACTTC.

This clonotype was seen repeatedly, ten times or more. CDR3 protein: CASSRTGLDKLFF. In nucleotides, the CDR3 is TGTGCCAGCAGTCGGACAGGGCTCGACAAACTGTTTTTT. The V call is TRBV6-2 or TRBV6-3, the J call TRBJ1-4, with 8 bases fitting TRBD1. Germline V lookup: CDR1 MNHEY, CDR2 SVGEGT. V shed 5 bases and J 11 bases; nucleotides not matched to a gene: 7. There are 13 residues in the CDR3.

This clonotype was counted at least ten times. In DNA form, the CDR3 reads TGCGCCAGCAGCTTGGAGGGCCAAGAGACCCAGTACTTC. This translates into CASSLEGQETQYF. This chain links TRBV5-1 with TRBJ2-5; D is uncertain. The CDR3 contains 13 residues. Germline lookup yields CDR1 SGHRS and CDR2 YFSETQ. The V gene lost 0 bases and the J gene lost 1 base, with 4 bases spanning the gap.

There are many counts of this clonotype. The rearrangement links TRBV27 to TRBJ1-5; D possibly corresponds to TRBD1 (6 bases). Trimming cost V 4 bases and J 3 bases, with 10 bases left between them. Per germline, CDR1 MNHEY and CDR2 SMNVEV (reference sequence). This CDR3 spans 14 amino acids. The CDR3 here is CASSSDRNNQPQHF. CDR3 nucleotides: TGTGCCAGCAGTTCGGACAGAAACAATCAGCCCCAGCATTTT.

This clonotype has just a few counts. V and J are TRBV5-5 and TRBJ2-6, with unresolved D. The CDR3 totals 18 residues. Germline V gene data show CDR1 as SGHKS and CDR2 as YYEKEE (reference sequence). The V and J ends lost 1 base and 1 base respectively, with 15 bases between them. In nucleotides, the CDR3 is TGTGCCAGCAGCTTGACGCTCCGGGCCGAATCTGGGGCCAACGTCCTGACTTTC. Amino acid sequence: CASSLTLRAESGANVLTF.

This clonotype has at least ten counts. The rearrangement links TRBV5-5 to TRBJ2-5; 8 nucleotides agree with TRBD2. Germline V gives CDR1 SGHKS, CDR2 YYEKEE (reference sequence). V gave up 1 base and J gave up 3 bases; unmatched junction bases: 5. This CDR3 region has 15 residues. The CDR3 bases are TGTGCCAGCAGCTTGACGGGGGGGCTTAAAGAGACCCAGTACTTC. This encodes CASSLTGGLKETQYF.

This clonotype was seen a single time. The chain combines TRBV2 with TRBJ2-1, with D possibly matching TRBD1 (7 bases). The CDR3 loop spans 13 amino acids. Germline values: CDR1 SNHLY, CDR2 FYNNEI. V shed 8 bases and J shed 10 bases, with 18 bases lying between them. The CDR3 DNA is TGTGCCAGCGGGGGGACAGACCTTGGGGAGCAGTTCTTC. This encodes CASGGTDLGEQFF.

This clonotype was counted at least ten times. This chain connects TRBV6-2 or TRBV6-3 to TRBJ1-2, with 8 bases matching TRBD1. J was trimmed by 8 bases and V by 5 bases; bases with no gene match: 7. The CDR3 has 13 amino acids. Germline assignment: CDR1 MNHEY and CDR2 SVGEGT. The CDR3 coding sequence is TGTGCCAGCAGTACGACGACAGGGGCAGGCTACACCTTC. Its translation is CASSTTTGAGYTF.

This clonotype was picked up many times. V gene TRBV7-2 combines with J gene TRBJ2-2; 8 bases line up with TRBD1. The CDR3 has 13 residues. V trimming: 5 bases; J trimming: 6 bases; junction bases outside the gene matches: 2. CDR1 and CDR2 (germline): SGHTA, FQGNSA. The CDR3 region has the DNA TGTGCCAGCAGCCGGACAGGGTCCGGGGAGCTGTTTTTT. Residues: CASSRTGSGELFF.

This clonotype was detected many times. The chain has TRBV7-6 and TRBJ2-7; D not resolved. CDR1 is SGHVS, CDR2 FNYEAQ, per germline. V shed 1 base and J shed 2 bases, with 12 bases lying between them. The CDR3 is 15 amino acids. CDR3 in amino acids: CASSLEMVSTYEQYF. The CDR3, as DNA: TGTGCCAGCAGCTTAGAAATGGTATCGACCTACGAGCAGTACTTC.

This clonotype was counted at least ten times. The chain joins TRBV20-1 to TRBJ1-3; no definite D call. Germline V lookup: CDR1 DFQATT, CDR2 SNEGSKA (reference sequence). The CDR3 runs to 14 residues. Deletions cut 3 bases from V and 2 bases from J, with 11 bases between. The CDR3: CSASRYEAGNTIYF. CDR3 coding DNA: TGCAGTGCTAGCAGGTACGAGGCTGGAAACACCATATATTTT.

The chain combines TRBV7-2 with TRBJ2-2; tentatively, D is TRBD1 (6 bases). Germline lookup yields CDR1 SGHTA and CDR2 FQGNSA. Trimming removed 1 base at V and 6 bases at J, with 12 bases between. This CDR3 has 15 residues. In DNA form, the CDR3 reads TGTGCCAGCAGCTTAGGGCACAGGGTAGCCGGGGAGCTGTTTTTT. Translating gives CASSLGHRVAGELFF. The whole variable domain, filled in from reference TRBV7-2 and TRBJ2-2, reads GAGVSQSPSNKVTEKGKDVELRCDPISGHTALYWYRQSLGQGLEFLIYFQGNSAPDKSGLPSDRFSAERTGGSVSTLTIQRTQQEDSAVYLCASSLGHRVAGELFFGEGSRLTVL.

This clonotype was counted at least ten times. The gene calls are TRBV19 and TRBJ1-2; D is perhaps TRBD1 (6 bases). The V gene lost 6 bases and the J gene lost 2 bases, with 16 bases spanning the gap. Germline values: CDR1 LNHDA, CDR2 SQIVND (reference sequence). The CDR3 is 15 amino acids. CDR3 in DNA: TGTGCCAGTAGCCTCTTCACCGGACAGAACTATGGCTACACCTTC. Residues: CASSLFTGQNYGYTF.

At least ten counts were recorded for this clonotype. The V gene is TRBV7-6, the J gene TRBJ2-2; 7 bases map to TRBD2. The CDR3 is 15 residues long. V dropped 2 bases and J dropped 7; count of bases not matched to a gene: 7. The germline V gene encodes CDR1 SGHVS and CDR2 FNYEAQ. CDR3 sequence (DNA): TGTGCCAGCAGCTTATCGCAGGGAGGGAACGGGGAGCTGTTTTTT. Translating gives CASSLSQGGNGELFF.

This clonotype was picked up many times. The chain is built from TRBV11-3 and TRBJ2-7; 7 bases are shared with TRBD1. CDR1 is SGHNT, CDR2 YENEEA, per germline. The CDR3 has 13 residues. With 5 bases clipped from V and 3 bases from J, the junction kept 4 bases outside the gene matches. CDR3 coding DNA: TGTGCCAGCAGCCTCAGGACAGGCTACGAGCAGTACTTC. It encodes CASSLRTGYEQYF.

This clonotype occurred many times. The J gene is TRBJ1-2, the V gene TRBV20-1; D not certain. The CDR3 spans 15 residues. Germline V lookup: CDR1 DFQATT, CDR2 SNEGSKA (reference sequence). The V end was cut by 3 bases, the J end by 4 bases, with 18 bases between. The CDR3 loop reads CSASGPGRGIYGYTF. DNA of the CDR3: TGCAGTGCTAGTGGGCCCGGGCGGGGAATCTATGGCTACACCTTC.

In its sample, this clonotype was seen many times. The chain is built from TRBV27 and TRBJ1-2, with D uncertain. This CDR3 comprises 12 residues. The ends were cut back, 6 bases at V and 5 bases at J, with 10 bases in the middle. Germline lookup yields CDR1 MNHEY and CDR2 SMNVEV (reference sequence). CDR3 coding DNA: TGTGCCAGCAGAATAGGAGAGTATGGCTACACCTTC. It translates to CASRIGEYGYTF.

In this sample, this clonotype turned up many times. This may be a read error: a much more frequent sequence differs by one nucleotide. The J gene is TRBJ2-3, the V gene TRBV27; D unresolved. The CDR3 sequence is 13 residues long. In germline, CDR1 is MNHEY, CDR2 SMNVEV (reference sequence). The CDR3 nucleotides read TGTGCCAGCAGTTTCTTCTTTGGAGATACGCGGTATTTT. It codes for CASSFFFGDTRYF.

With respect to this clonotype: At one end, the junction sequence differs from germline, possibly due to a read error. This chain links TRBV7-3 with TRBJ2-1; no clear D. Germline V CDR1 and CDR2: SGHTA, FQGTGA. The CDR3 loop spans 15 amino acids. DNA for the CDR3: TGTGCCAGCAGCTTTACATGGAGCTCCTACAATGAACAGTTCTTC. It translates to CASSFTWSSYNEQFF. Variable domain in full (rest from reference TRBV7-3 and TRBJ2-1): GAGVSQTPSNKVTEKGKYVELRCDPISGHTALYWYRQSLGQGPEFLIYFQGTGAADDSGLPNDRFFAVRPEGSVSTLKIQRTERGDSAVYLCASSFTWSSYNEQFFGPGTRLTVL.

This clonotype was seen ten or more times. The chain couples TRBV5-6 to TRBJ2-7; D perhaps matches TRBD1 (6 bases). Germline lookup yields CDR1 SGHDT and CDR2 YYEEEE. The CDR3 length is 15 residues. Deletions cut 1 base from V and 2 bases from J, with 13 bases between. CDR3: CASSLKVTGPYEQYF. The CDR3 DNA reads TGTGCCAGCAGCTTGAAGGTGACAGGTCCCTACGAGCAGTACTTC. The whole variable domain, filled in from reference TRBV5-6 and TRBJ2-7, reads DAGVTQSPTHLIKTRGQQVTLRCSPKSGHDTVSWYQQALGQGPQFIFQYYEEEERQRGNFPDRFSGHQFPNYSSELNVNALLLGDSALYLCASSLKVTGPYEQYFGPGTRLTVT.

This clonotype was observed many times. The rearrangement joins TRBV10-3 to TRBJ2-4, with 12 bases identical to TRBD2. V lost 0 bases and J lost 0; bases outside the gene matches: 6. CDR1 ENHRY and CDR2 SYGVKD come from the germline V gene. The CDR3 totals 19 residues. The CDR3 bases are TGTGCCATCAGTGAGTCGAGACTAGCGGGGGATTTAGCCAAAAACATTCAGTACTTC. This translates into CAISESRLAGDLAKNIQYF.

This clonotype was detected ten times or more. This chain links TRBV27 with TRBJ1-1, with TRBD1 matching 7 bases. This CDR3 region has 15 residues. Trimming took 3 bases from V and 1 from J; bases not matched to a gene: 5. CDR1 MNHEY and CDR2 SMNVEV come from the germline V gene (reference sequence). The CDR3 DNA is TGTGCCAGCAGTTTTCAGGGGGGGTCGAACACTGAAGCTTTCTTT. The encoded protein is CASSFQGGSNTEAFF.

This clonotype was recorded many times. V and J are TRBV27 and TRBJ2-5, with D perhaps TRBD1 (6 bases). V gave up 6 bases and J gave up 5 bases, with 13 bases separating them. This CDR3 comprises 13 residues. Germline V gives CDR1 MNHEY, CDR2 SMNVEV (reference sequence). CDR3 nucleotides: TGTGCCAGCAGACGACAGGTTCTGGAGACCCAGTACTTC. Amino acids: CASRRQVLETQYF.